This TCR beta chain was recovered during a study of cytomegalovirus exposure and HLA in healthy donors listed by TCRdb under 2017. In the study overall: An earlier analysis of several hundred of the donors reported 250 to 350 Gb of sequence data and some 100 million unique TCR beta sequences from 150 million to 200 million T cells. Roughly 300 gigabases of sequencing data and around 85 million unique TCR sequences made up an early release that covered several hundred HLA-typed donors. Among the roughly 400 genotyped donors, about 85% belonged to the genetic ancestry cluster associated with self-reported Caucasian donors. The study aimed to test whether signatures of past pathogen exposure could be identified by cataloging public T cell receptors. The study used immunosequencing to profile the T cell repertoires of several hundred subjects and linked those repertoires to cytomegalovirus serostatus. A separate validation cohort of 100 to 150 different subjects was used in addition to the approximately 700-subject first cohort. The study combined high-throughput TCR immunosequencing, statistical association of individual TCRs with disease status, and machine learning to predict cytomegalovirus infection status. In a later analysis, previously published TCR beta repertoires from about 670 donors were re-analyzed and high-resolution HLA genotyping was added so that TCR occurrence patterns could be studied. The later analysis used no new phenotypic data to find candidate immune exposures, relying instead on TCR beta sequences and their occurrence across donors. To decide whether each TCR beta V gene segment behaved as functional or pseudogenic, an earlier analysis of approximately 620 of the donors relied on high-throughput TCR beta sequencing. Alongside the repertoire data, information on donor age, sex, ethnicity and CMV serostatus was compiled. A later genetic analysis took genome-wide SNP genotypes for about 55% of the 666 donors and used that subset as a discovery cohort. Every repertoire in the discovery cohort had been generated on one and the same sequencing platform. Class I and class II HLA loci were covered by the typing at four-digit resolution. The number of typed donors differed by locus: 629-630 for A, B, C, DRB1 and DQB1; some 500 for DQA1; some 610 for DPA1; and 450 to 480 for DPB1. About five DR-DQ haplotypes were treated as single units for association and clustering because of strong linkage in the cohort. Among about 370 genotyped donors of the cohort, an average of around 240,000 unique TCR beta nucleotide sequences was sequenced per donor, of which approximately 19% were non-productive.

In total, more than 500 healthy bone marrow donors made up the cohort. At the time of sampling, every cohort member was nominally healthy, though immune exposures that went unrecorded were likely present. The donor tested CMV seropositive and was one of the 289 seropositive cohort members. A peripheral blood sample was provided by each donor, and peripheral blood mononuclear cells were used for TCR beta sequencing. The Qiagen DNeasy Blood Extraction Kit was used to extract genomic DNA from the blood cell samples. The germline V gene (reference sequence) supplies CDR1 MNHNY and CDR2 SVGAGI. Reading from cysteine to phenylalanine, the CDR3 counts 12 amino acids. The entry retains the CDR3 DNA only, 36 bases that are in frame from base 1. The junction carries 7 bases between V and J, which are trimmed by 6 bases and 4 bases respectively. Broader findings and caveats from the paper: In vitro tests confirmed that a few of the cytomegalovirus-associated TCR beta chains recognize cytomegalovirus antigens. Some IMGT-functional V segments, including TRBV6-2 and TRBV6-3, could not be told apart with the 87-base-pair reads, so those segments were excluded. In a later analysis, most CMV-associated TCR beta chains were found to appear HLA-restricted, with HLA associations seemingly driven largely by CMV exposure. A further reported finding was that TCR beta sequences accurately predicted the HLA-A and HLA-B alleles for most subjects in the first cohort. An association between a missense DCLRE1C variant and V-gene and J-gene trimming of TCR beta chains was found in a later genetic analysis and replicated in an independent cohort. The study listed 170 or so TCR beta chains as associated with cytomegalovirus. A group of highly shared sequence variants was considered likely to be a technical artifact of the sequencing pipeline. When HLA alleles, especially DR and DQ, strongly co-occurred, TCR associations were difficult to assign to individual alleles. According to a later genetic analysis, donors in an Asian-associated ancestry cluster had fewer N-insertions in productive TCRs than the roughly 670-donor mean. Because HLA typing was missing for some donors at each locus, association tests included only the typed subset. Only TCR beta chains were sequenced in this cohort, and the absence of alpha or paired-chain data limited detectable features. In both the original and validation cohorts, the classifier was reported to diagnose cytomegalovirus status with high specificity and sensitivity. In a later analysis, some 18,000 TCR beta sequences were associated with specific HLA alleles at a false discovery rate of 0.05. The authors suggested that the approach could potentially be generalized to other disease states and immunological phenotypes. Because counts were too low, seventeen rarely observed V segments, including chromosome 9 orphons, were left out of the earlier analysis of approximately 580 of the donors. According to a later analysis, parvovirus B19, influenza, CMV and Epstein-Barr virus appeared linked to several top co-occurrence clusters. Sequencing depth was assumed to be roughly uniform across donors in the presence/absence analyses, though that assumption may not hold. Across donors, most TCR sequences were observed very rarely, whereas some public TCRs were present in many individuals. In an earlier analysis of some 550 of the donors, most TCR beta V segments were observed in productive rearrangements about 87% or about 30% of the time, broadly matching IMGT annotations. Immune exposure information for the cohort was limited to CMV serostatus. In a later analysis, the rate of TCR association differed among HLA loci, with DRB1 alleles having the most associated TCRs and HLA-C alleles having the fewest. In a later analysis, HLA-associated TCR beta chains were found to be more clonally expanded and to have lower generation probabilities than equally common non-associated chains. Correlated functional status among segregating V segments might be attributable to linkage disequilibrium, but an unknown experimental factor could not be ruled out.

This clone appeared a few times. Its specific antigen is unknown. The record has no base qualities; no much larger clone is one base away. Libraries came from the immunoSEQ multiplex PCR assay. A mixture of 60 forward primers for TCR Vbeta segments and 13 reverse primers for TCR Jbeta segments was used in the multiplex PCR. The CDR3 region of rearranged TCR beta genes was amplified from genomic DNA with a multiplex PCR assay. On the Illumina HiSeq System, the amplified TCR beta libraries were sequenced as 87-base-pair reads. Per the original workflow: A later analysis counted around 72 million unique TCR beta chains across the 666 repertoires, and roughly 10 million of these chains were shared by at least two donors. Raw reads were error-corrected and collapsed into unique sequences with a nearest-neighbor algorithm that merged closely related sequences to remove PCR and sequencing errors. CDR3 sequences were aligned to IMGT reference sequences to assign V, D and J gene segments. For a sequence to be retained, a match of at least six nucleotides to both a V gene segment and a J gene segment was required. Rearrangements were called productive when the CDR3 lacked stop codons and stayed in frame with V and J; all others were non-productive. Following IMGT convention, CDR3 was defined as the stretch from the second conserved V-encoded cysteine to the conserved J-encoded phenylalanine. The earlier analysis of 500 to 750 of the donors excluded any sequence lacking an unambiguous match to a single V gene segment. An earlier analysis of several hundred of the donors classified V segments as functional when productive rearrangements were above 56.7% and as segregating when the standard deviation between donors was above 5%. A statistical classification framework was built for diagnosing cytomegalovirus status from the catalog of TCR beta chain sequences. In a later analysis, V and J genes were assigned by comparing TCR nucleotide sequences against IMGT/GENE-DB human TR gene sequences. A later analysis assigned CDR3 sequences and most-parsimonious VDJ recombination scenarios with the TCRdist pipeline. In a later analysis, each TCR beta chain was defined by its CDR3 amino acid sequence together with its V-gene family, and reads lacking a unique V-gene family were excluded. To address suspected cross-contamination and a sequencing artifact, a later analysis removed approximately 600 highly shared, low-generation-probability nucleotide sequences. In a later analysis, a clonal expansion index was calculated for each public chain from normalized within-repertoire ranks of inferred template counts. A later analysis computed generation probabilities with a VDJ recombination model fitted to out-of-frame rearrangements, and checked the results against IGoR. A later analysis scored TCR-TCR, TCR-HLA and TCR-CMV co-occurrence with hypergeometric tests, applying a repertoire-size bias correction to TCR pairs. To estimate false discovery rates, a later analysis permuted the HLA or CMV assignments 20 times. In a later analysis, co-occurring TCRs were grouped using DBSCAN, and TCRdist sequence similarity was added for clustering within HLA-allele-positive subsets. Repertoires with fewer than 30,000 or more than 120,000 public chains were left out of co-occurrence clustering, as were several repertoires with anomalous nucleotide sharing. Imported from immuneACCESS, the table was reduced by TCRdb to in-frame sequences with V and J called. These copies leave out some clones; in studies compared against another copy, an unresolved V gene accounts for under half, and the cause of the remainder is not known. Clone size and the V and J calls come from that table; the DNA yielded D and trimming. For this sample the table gives 150,000 to 200,000 clones, of which roughly 13% were detected only once. The ten largest make up about 8% of the sample.

The sequenced material came from PBMCs. This clonotype originated in a man aged 50-60 years in good health and CMV-seropositive. This chain is built from TRBV6-6 and TRBJ1-5; the D gene assignment is ambiguous. CDR3 sequence: CASSPANQPQHF. The DNA sequence is as follows: TGTGCCAGCAGCCCAGCGAATCAGCCCCAGCATTTT.